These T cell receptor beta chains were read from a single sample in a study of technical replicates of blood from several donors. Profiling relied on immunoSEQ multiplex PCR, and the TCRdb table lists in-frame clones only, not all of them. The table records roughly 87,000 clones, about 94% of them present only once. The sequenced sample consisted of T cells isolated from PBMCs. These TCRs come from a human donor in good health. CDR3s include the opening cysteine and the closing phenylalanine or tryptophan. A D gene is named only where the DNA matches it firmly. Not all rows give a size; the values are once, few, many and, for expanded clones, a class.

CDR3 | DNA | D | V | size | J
CASSLARDTEAFF | TGTGCCAGCAGCTTGGCCAGGGACACTGAAGCTTTCTTT | NA | TRBV5-6 | NA | TRBJ1-1
CASGTGWDEKLFF | TGTGCCAGCGGGACAGGGTGGGATGAAAAACTGTTTTTT | TRBD1 | TRBV28 | NA | TRBJ1-4
CASSTSGEQFF | TGTGCCAGCAGTACTAGTGGTGAGCAGTTCTTC | NA | TRBV6-5 | NA | TRBJ2-1
CASRSDRGYGYTF | TGTGCCAGCAGGTCGGACAGGGGCTATGGCTACACCTTC | TRBD1 | TRBV7-2 | NA | TRBJ1-2
CASRRPVRDYGYTF | TGTGCCAGCAGGCGGCCGGTGAGGGACTATGGCTACACCTTC | NA | TRBV11-3 | NA | TRBJ1-2
CASSWGTTYDEQYF | TGCGCCAGCAGCTGGGGCACGACCTATGACGAGCAGTACTTC | NA | TRBV5-1 | NA | TRBJ2-7
CAISESRGIREQYF | TGTGCCATCAGTGAGTCACGGGGAATACGGGAGCAGTACTTC | NA | TRBV10-3 | NA | TRBJ2-7
CASSQDRENRAFF | TGCGCCAGCAGCCAAGACAGGGAAAATCGAGCTTTCTTT | NA | TRBV4-1 | NA | TRBJ1-1
CASSIMGGYEQYF | TGTGCCAGTAGTATAATGGGGGGCTACGAGCAGTACTTC | NA | TRBV19 | NA | TRBJ2-7
CASSPGHNSGNTIYF | TGTGCCAGCAGCCCCGGACACAACTCTGGAAACACCATATATTTT | NA | TRBV9 | once | TRBJ1-3
CSVMPLSRQFSGYTF | TGCAGCGTTATGCCTCTGTCGAGACAATTCTCTGGCTACACCTTC | NA | TRBV29-1 | NA | TRBJ1-2
CASSYRGDTQYF | TGTGCCAGCAGTTACCGGGGAGATACGCAGTATTTT | NA | TRBV6-5 | NA | TRBJ2-3
CASSGLRGAGYEQYF | TGTGCCAGCAGCGGTTTACGGGGGGCGGGATACGAGCAGTACTTC | NA | TRBV7-6 | once | TRBJ2-7
CASSFPLRGRETQYF | TGTGCCAGCAGCTTTCCCCTCCGCGGGAGGGAGACCCAGTACTTC | TRBD2 | TRBV5-6 | NA | TRBJ2-5
CASSTTQGFSYEQYF | TGTGCCAGCTCGACCACACAGGGCTTCTCCTACGAGCAGTACTTC | NA | TRBV18 | NA | TRBJ2-7
CASSVGSGGWETQYF | TGTGCCAGCAGCGTAGGATCGGGGGGGTGGGAGACCCAGTACTTC | TRBD2 | TRBV9 | NA | TRBJ2-5
CASSLIDKKTQYF | TGTGCCAGCAGCTTAATAGATAAAAAGACCCAGTACTTC | NA | TRBV7-3 | NA | TRBJ2-5
CASSQDSRANTGELFF | TGCGCCAGCAGCCAAGATTCCAGGGCGAACACCGGGGAGCTGTTTTTT | NA | TRBV4-1 | NA | TRBJ2-2
CASSTTPGQESYEQYF | TGTGCCAGCAGCACTACTCCGGGACAGGAGTCCTACGAGCAGTACTTC | TRBD1 | TRBV5-4 | NA | TRBJ2-7
CAWGEGTYTGELFF | TGTGCCTGGGGGGAGGGGACTTACACCGGGGAGCTGTTTTTT | TRBD2 | TRBV30 | NA | TRBJ2-2
CASSRDRVLQPQHF | TGTGCCAGCAGCCGGGACAGGGTCTTGCAGCCCCAGCATTTT | TRBD1 | TRBV2 | NA | TRBJ1-5
CASSFWASGNRDTQYF | TGTGCCAGCAGTTTTTGGGCTAGCGGAAACAGGGATACGCAGTATTTT | TRBD2 | TRBV28 | NA | TRBJ2-3
CASSPPGDRVRGGTEAFF | TGTGCCAGCAGCCCCCCCGGGGACAGGGTTAGGGGGGGCACTGAAGCTTTCTTT | TRBD1 | TRBV7-9 | NA | TRBJ1-1
CASSLWTSGGAIAGELFF | TGTGCCAGCAGCTTATGGACTAGCGGGGGGGCTATCGCCGGGGAGCTGTTTTTT | TRBD2 | TRBV7-6 | NA | TRBJ2-2
CASSEYAPRFGGTGELFF | TGTGCCAGCAGTGAATATGCCCCGCGGTTTGGGGGGACCGGGGAGCTGTTTTTT | NA | TRBV25-1 | NA | TRBJ2-2
CASSPHPDRQETQYF | TGTGCCAGCAGCCCCCACCCGGACAGACAAGAGACCCAGTACTTC | NA | TRBV11-2 | NA | TRBJ2-5
CATSRTGEVFNEQFF | TGTGCCACCAGCAGAACCGGGGAGGTGTTTAATGAGCAGTTCTTC | NA | TRBV15 | NA | TRBJ2-1
CASSESGLAARYNEQFF | TGTGCCAGCAGTGAATCCGGACTAGCGGCTCGCTACAATGAGCAGTTCTTC | TRBD2 | TRBV25-1 | NA | TRBJ2-1
CASSVELGTGENNEQFF | TGTGCCAGCAGCGTAGAGTTAGGGACAGGGGAAAATAATGAGCAGTTCTTC | TRBD1 | TRBV9 | NA | TRBJ2-1
CASSGWVPRRGEQYF | TGTGCCAGCAGCGGCTGGGTCCCACGACGAGGCGAGCAGTACTTC | NA | TRBV5-6 | NA | TRBJ2-7
CASSSTVAGRGQPQHF | TGTGCCAGCAGCAGCACGGTGGCAGGACGGGGGCAGCCCCAGCATTTT | NA | TRBV7-9 | NA | TRBJ1-5
CASSRAHSGYEQYF | TGTGCCAGCAGTCGAGCCCATTCAGGCTACGAGCAGTACTTC | NA | TRBV6-5 | NA | TRBJ2-7
CASSEYSGSTTDTQYF | TGCGCCAGCAGTGAGTATAGCGGGAGTACCACAGATACGCAGTATTTT | TRBD2 | TRBV10-1 | once | TRBJ2-3
CATGLAGAYEQYF | TGTGCCACGGGACTAGCGGGAGCCTACGAGCAGTACTTC | TRBD2 | TRBV6-5 | NA | TRBJ2-7
CAWSWGGSDTQYF | TGTGCCTGGAGTTGGGGGGGTAGTGATACGCAGTATTTT | TRBD2 | TRBV30 | NA | TRBJ2-3
CASSITSGGETQYF | TGTGCCAGTAGTATCACTAGCGGGGGGGAGACCCAGTACTTC | TRBD2 | TRBV19 | NA | TRBJ2-5
CATKSGGTQYF | TGTGCCACCAAGAGCGGGGGTACGCAGTATTTT | TRBD2 | TRBV6-6 | NA | TRBJ2-3
CASGGTVYNEQFF | TGTGCCAGCGGAGGGACTGTATACAATGAGCAGTTCTTC | NA | TRBV9 | NA | TRBJ2-1
CASRIHRGGSYEQYF | TGTGCCAGCAGGATTCACCGCGGGGGCTCCTACGAGCAGTACTTC | TRBD2 | TRBV6-5 | NA | TRBJ2-7
CASSRQGDRTDTQYF | TGTGCCAGCAGTAGACAGGGGGACCGCACAGATACGCAGTATTTT | TRBD1 | TRBV6-4 | NA | TRBJ2-3
CASSIGQASNQPQHF | TGTGCCAGTAGTATAGGGCAGGCGAGCAATCAGCCCCAGCATTTT | NA | TRBV19 | NA | TRBJ1-5
CASSLISGEQFF | TGTGCCAGCAGCTTGATTAGCGGAGAGCAGTTCTTC | NA | TRBV7-8 | once | TRBJ2-1
CASSARGIGANEQFF | TGTGCCAGCAGTGCTAGGGGAATTGGGGCAAATGAGCAGTTCTTC | NA | TRBV6-1 | NA | TRBJ2-1
CASRLTGENTEAFF | TGTGCCAGCAGACTGACAGGGGAGAACACTGAAGCTTTCTTT | TRBD1 | TRBV28 | NA | TRBJ1-1
CASSWKDRQNTIYF | TGCGCCAGCAGCTGGAAGGACAGACAAAACACCATATATTTT | NA | TRBV5-1 | NA | TRBJ1-3
CASSPSLGGGSGYTF | TGTGCCAGCAGTCCTTCTTTAGGAGGGGGCAGTGGCTACACCTTC | TRBD1 | TRBV6-5 | NA | TRBJ1-2
CASSAAPEAYGYTF | TGCGCCAGCAGCGCCGCCCCGGAGGCCTATGGCTACACCTTC | NA | TRBV5-1 | NA | TRBJ1-2
CASSLTSGRAGELFF | TGTGCCAGCAGCTTAACTAGCGGGAGGGCTGGGGAGCTGTTTTTT | TRBD2 | TRBV5-4 | NA | TRBJ2-2
CASSLDGAEAFF | TGTGCCAGCAGCTTAGACGGAGCTGAAGCTTTCTTT | NA | TRBV11-2 | NA | TRBJ1-1
CASSPLQTTDTQYF | TGTGCCAGCAGCCCCTTACAGACCACAGATACGCAGTATTTT | NA | TRBV11-3 | NA | TRBJ2-3
CASSEWGTGRGVGTGELFF | TGTGCCAGCAGTGAATGGGGCACAGGGAGGGGAGTCGGCACCGGGGAGCTGTTTTTT | NA | TRBV6-1 | NA | TRBJ2-2
CASSEEGPPGGNQPQHF | TGTGCCAGCAGTGAAGAGGGCCCCCCGGGAGGCAATCAGCCCCAGCATTTT | NA | TRBV6-1 | NA | TRBJ1-5
CASSEVAGGTDTQYF | TGTGCCAGCAGTGAGGTAGCGGGTGGGACAGATACGCAGTATTTT | TRBD2 | TRBV6-1 | NA | TRBJ2-3
CASRLQGSTDTQYF | TGTGCCAGCAGGCTACAGGGCAGCACAGATACGCAGTATTTT | NA | TRBV6-5 | NA | TRBJ2-3